This TCR beta chain was sequenced for a study of regulatory T cells in long-lasting Graves disease. To note about this clonotype: The junction departs from the called germline gene at one end, perhaps through a read error.

This CDR3 comprises 13 residues. Germline V gene data show CDR1 as MNHEY and CDR2 as SMNVEV (reference sequence). Building the TCR beta libraries relied on iRepertoire HTBI primers, and CDR3 regions underwent Arm-PCR. TCRdb reanalysed the multiplex PCR reads using MiXCR and keeps one entry per CDR3 protein. The table lists roughly 260,000 distinct CDR3 sequences, under 20% of them singletons. Time point given: newly diagnosed GD, antithyroid drugs for less than 3 months. Making the TCR library involved RNA that had been extracted from PBMCs. These data are also associated with another study on T cells in Graves' hyperthyroidism and ophthalmopathy. That paper states: Newly diagnosed hyperthyroidism patients aged 18 to 65 years had disease lasting under 2 months. Most clonotypes that expanded in the thyroid above 0.001 also showed up in blood. Ophthalmopathy onset followed model prediction by a median around 6.9 months.

The sequence came from a woman younger than 45 with Graves disease. The gene calls are TRBV27 and TRBJ2-3; maybe TRBD1 (5 bases). Sample: peripheral blood mononuclear cells (PBMCs), taken at new diagnosis, from a patient treated with antithyroid drugs. DNA for the CDR3: TGTGCCAGCAGTCCGGAGAACACAGGTACGCAGTATTTT. Translating gives CASSPENTGTQYF.